The 21 T cell receptor beta chains listed next were all sequenced from one sample in a study of T-cell memory formation after mild COVID-19. TCRdb re-derived calls from the 5' RACE reads in MiXCR, one entry per CDR3 protein. The sample lists 100,000 to 150,000 distinct CDR3 sequences, less than 6.5% occurring once. The sample comprised PBMCs or a T cell subset sorted from them (not recorded which). These receptors were obtained from an adult woman who had mild COVID-19 (a few samples of this study predate the infection). Cell type and time point are not known.

The V call is TRBV4-3, the J call TRBJ1-1; D not certain. The CDR3 extends over 14 amino acids. The germline CDR1 and CDR2 sequences are LGHNA and YSLEER. Trimming took off 0 bases at V and 5 bases at J, with 10 bases between the two ends. CDR3 residues: CASSQETRITEAFF. The CDR3 bases are TGCGCCAGCAGCCAAGAAACCCGGATAACTGAAGCTTTCTTT.

This clonotype showed up just a few times. This sequence joins TRBV12-3 or TRBV12-4 and TRBJ2-3, with D possibly being TRBD1 (7 bases). The CDR3 is 16 amino acids. The V and J ends lost 4 bases and 3 bases respectively, with 17 bases between them. CDR3 bases: TGTGCCAGCAGTTCCGACTTCAGGGGGAGGACAGATACGCAGTATTTT. It yields the protein CASSSDFRGRTDTQYF.

This clonotype has only a few counts. The chain joins TRBV12-3 or TRBV12-4 to TRBJ1-2, with 7 bases aligning to TRBD1. The CDR3 is made up of 12 amino acids. V shed 6 bases, J shed 7 bases, and the junction held 5 bases outside the gene matches. CDR3 amino acids: CASSRGGAGYTF. In nucleotides, the CDR3 is TGTGCCAGCAGCAGGGGGGGGGCTGGCTACACCTTC.

A few counts support this clonotype. V is TRBV4-1 and J is TRBJ2-4; D not resolved. Trimming shortened V by 1 base and J by 8 bases, and 9 bases separated the two germline ends. Looked up from germline, CDR1 is MGHRA and CDR2 is YSYEKL. The CDR3 is 13 residues long. This chain's CDR3 is CASSQALRDIQYF. DNA of the CDR3: TGCGCCAGCAGCCAAGCGTTACGGGACATTCAGTACTTC.

V gene TRBV5-1 combines with J gene TRBJ2-1, with 10 positions matching TRBD1. With 4 bases clipped from V and 6 bases from J, the junction kept 4 bases outside the gene matches. Germline V gene sequence: CDR1 SGHRS, CDR2 YFSETQ. This CDR3 comprises 14 residues. CDR3 coding DNA: TGCGCCAGCAGCGCGGACAGGGGGGCCAATGAGCAGTTCTTC. It yields the protein CASSADRGANEQFF.

This clonotype occurred many times. J is TRBJ2-5 and V is TRBV11-1; the D call may be TRBD1 or TRBD2 (6 bases each). Trimming left V 0 bases short and J 4 bases short, with 12 bases between. Looked up from germline, CDR1 is SGHAT and CDR2 is FQDESV (reference sequence). This CDR3 comprises 15 residues. CDR3 sequence: CASSLARGLGETQYF. The CDR3, as DNA: TGTGCCAGCAGCTTAGCCCGGGGGCTGGGAGAGACCCAGTACTTC. The whole variable domain, remainder taken from reference TRBV11-1 and TRBJ2-5, is EAEVAQSPRYKITEKSQAVAFWCDPISGHATLYWYRQILGQGPELLVQFQDESVVDDSQLPKDRFSAERLKGVDSTLKIQPAELGDSAMYLCASSLARGLGETQYFGPGTRLLVL.

Many counts were recorded for this clonotype. The CDR3 region has the DNA TGTGCCAGCAGCTACGAGCTTAGGGACCGTACGCAGTATTTT. It codes for CASSYELRDRTQYF. This chain joins TRBV7-6 and TRBJ2-3; D possibly matches TRBD1 or TRBD2 (5 bases each). The CDR3 runs 14 residues. Germline CDR1 SGHVS, CDR2 FNYEAQ. V gave up 4 bases and J gave up 8 bases, with 16 bases separating them.

This clonotype showed up many times. This rearrangement joins TRBV15 to TRBJ1-5, with D perhaps matching TRBD1 (5 bases). CDR3 length equals 16 residues. Deletions cut 5 bases from V and 2 bases from J, with 16 bases between. Germline CDR1 LNHNV, CDR2 YYDKDF (reference sequence). DNA for the CDR3: TGTGCCACCAGCTCCGGGACCCTAAGCGGCAATCAGCCCCAGCATTTT. Amino acids: CATSSGTLSGNQPQHF.

The rearrangement uses TRBV20-1 and TRBJ2-1, with 7 bases identical to TRBD2. Looked up from germline, CDR1 is DFQATT and CDR2 is SNEGSKA (reference sequence). This CDR3 is built from 14 residues. V lost 5 bases to trimming and J lost 0 bases; unmatched junction nucleotides: 4. The chain's CDR3 is CSAVAGSSYNEQFF. CDR3 DNA: TGCAGTGCTGTAGCGGGTAGCTCCTACAATGAGCAGTTCTTC.

This clonotype was found a few times. The V gene is TRBV7-2, the J gene TRBJ1-1; D not certain. V lost 6 bases, J lost 1 base, and 9 bases lay in between. The germline CDR1 and CDR2 sequences are SGHTA and FQGNSA. The CDR3 spans 13 residues. CDR3 coding DNA: TGTGCCAGCAGGGACCCGGGGAACACTGAAGCTTTCTTT. Translated, it gives CASRDPGNTEAFF.

Comments on this clonotype: This may be a read error, as it is one base from a much larger clone. The chain carries TRBV29-1 and TRBJ1-1; 8 nucleotides align to TRBD1. The CDR3 has 12 residues. Germline V gene data show CDR1 as SQVTM and CDR2 as ANQGSEA. V shed 2 bases and J 11 bases; nucleotides not matched to a gene: 7. Here the CDR3 DNA reads TGCAGCGTTGAATGGTCAGGGGGCAGCGCTTTCTTT. Its translation is CSVEWSGGSAFF.

The chain's CDR3 is CASSSRDRGFHEQYF. The CDR3 nucleotides are TGTGCCAGCAGCTCCCGCGACAGGGGTTTCCACGAGCAGTACTTC. This chain joins TRBV3-1 and TRBJ2-7, with 8 bases lining up with TRBD1. The trim removed 5 bases at V and 5 bases at J, leaving 11 bases unmatched. Germline V gives CDR1 LGHDT, CDR2 YNNKEL (reference sequence). The CDR3 extends over 15 amino acids.

This clonotype was found many times. The chain joins TRBV7-9 to TRBJ2-4; TRBD2 matches at 8 bases. Germline CDR1 is SEHNR and CDR2 is FQNEAQ (reference sequence). The length of the CDR3 is 18 residues. The trim removed 5 bases at V and 1 base at J, leaving 13 bases unmatched. The DNA of the CDR3 is TGTGCCAGCAGCCAACGGCGTGGGAGCGGGAGTGCCAAAAACATTCAGTACTTC. Encoded protein: CASSQRRGSGSAKNIQYF. Full variable domain (remainder filled in from reference TRBV7-9 and TRBJ2-4): DTGVSQNPRHKITKRGQNVTFRCDPISEHNRLYWYRQTLGQGPEFLTYFQNEAQLEKSRLLSDRFSAERPKGSFSTLEIQRTEQGDSAMYLCASSQRRGSGSAKNIQYFGAGTRLSVL.

This clonotype showed up just a few times. The chain couples TRBV10-3 to TRBJ1-1; tentative D call: TRBD1 (6 bases). There are 14 residues in the CDR3. The germline V and J ends were trimmed by 3 bases and 3 bases, with 11 bases remaining between them. Germline CDR1 reads ENHRY; CDR2 reads SYGVKD. CDR3 in amino acids: CAISDGRGDTEAFF. CDR3 nucleotides: TGTGCCATCAGTGATGGCAGGGGAGACACTGAAGCTTTCTTT.

This clonotype was detected many times. The rearrangement uses TRBV7-9 and TRBJ1-1; D is unclear. The CDR3 runs to 14 residues. Germline CDR1 and CDR2: SEHNR and FQNEAQ (reference sequence). Between the trimmed V and J ends, which lost 4 bases and 1 base, there was a span of 10 bases. The CDR3 DNA follows: TGTGCCAGCAGCTCCCCAACACAGAACACTGAAGCTTTCTTT. Translating it yields CASSSPTQNTEAFF.

The sample holds a few counts of this clonotype. The chain employs TRBV27 and TRBJ2-7, with TRBD2 identical over 8 bases. Germline CDR1 and CDR2: MNHEY and SMNVEV (reference sequence). The CDR3 covers 17 residues. J was trimmed by 1 base and V by 5 bases; bases with no gene match: 13. DNA of the CDR3: TGTGCCAGCAGTGGAGTTTTTGGAACTAGCGGATCCTACGAGCAGTACTTC. This sequence encodes CASSGVFGTSGSYEQYF.

This clonotype was seen repeatedly, ten times or more. V gene TRBV5-5 combines with J gene TRBJ1-2, with D uncertain. Between the trimmed V and J ends, which lost 0 bases and 6 bases, there was a span of 12 bases. This CDR3 contains 14 residues. Germline V gene data show CDR1 as SGHKS and CDR2 as YYEKEE (reference sequence). The CDR3 protein is CASSLDSLTNGYTF. DNA for the CDR3: TGTGCCAGCAGCTTGGATAGTCTAACGAATGGCTACACCTTC.

This clonotype was found many times. The chain links TRBV20-1 to TRBJ1-1; D remains ambiguous. Germline assignment: CDR1 DFQATT and CDR2 SNEGSKA (reference sequence). The CDR3 totals 12 residues. Trimming left V 4 bases short and J 1 base short, with 7 bases between. CDR3 sequence: CSAIEGNTEAFF. The CDR3 DNA follows: TGCAGTGCTATAGAGGGGAACACTGAAGCTTTCTTT.

The chain employs TRBV6-2 or TRBV6-3 and TRBJ2-5; possibly TRBD1 for D (6 bases). Germline CDR1 and CDR2: MNHEY and SVGEGT. This CDR3 has 13 amino acids. The V end was cut by 6 bases, the J end by 3 bases, with 11 bases between. The CDR3 DNA reads TGTGCCAGCAGACAAACAGGGAAAGAGACCCAGTACTTC. Translated: CASRQTGKETQYF.

In the case of this clonotype: At one boundary the junction diverges from the germline segment, which might be a read error. The chain links TRBV29-1 to TRBJ2-1, with 14 positions matching TRBD2. Germline CDR1 is SQVTM and CDR2 is ANQGSEA. The CDR3 is made up of 15 amino acids. The CDR3 loop is CSAETGTSGSNEQFF. The DNA of the CDR3 is TGCAGCGCTGAAACCGGGACTAGCGGGAGTAATGAGCAGTTCTTC.

This clonotype was seen only a few times. The J gene is TRBJ1-2, the V gene TRBV12-3 or TRBV12-4, with TRBD1 matching over 9 bases. This CDR3 has 19 amino acids. The V gene end was trimmed by 3 bases and the J gene end by 0 bases; junction bases not matched to a gene: 14. The CDR3: CASSFLEQGASLANYGYTF. CDR3 DNA: TGTGCCAGCAGTTTTTTGGAACAGGGGGCATCCTTAGCTAACTATGGCTACACCTTC.